The 27 T cell receptor beta chains presented below share a single source sample, sequenced in a study of siplizumab effects on memory and regulatory T cells. Measured with immunoSEQ multiplex PCR; TCRdb has only the in-frame clones, and not every one. The table lists tens of thousands of clones, about 90% of them singletons. The source material was CD8+ T cells sorted from blood. These receptors all come from a human donor in good health.

This rearrangement joins TRBV9 to TRBJ1-1; no firm D call. V dropped 0 bases and J dropped 7 bases, with 16 bases sitting between them. This CDR3 comprises 15 residues. CDR1 SGDLS and CDR2 YYNGEE come from the germline V gene. The CDR3 loop reads CASSVDGLAEREAFF. CDR3 bases: TGTGCCAGCAGCGTAGATGGACTCGCCGAGCGTGAAGCTTTCTTT.

The rearrangement uses TRBV5-1 and TRBJ2-7; 9 nucleotides agree with TRBD1. Germline trimming cut 5 bases from V and 2 bases from J; bases unmatched to any gene: 8. The germline V gene has CDR1 SGHRS and CDR2 YFSETQ. The CDR3 extends over 15 amino acids. CDR3 residues: CASSSARQGAYEQYF. DNA for the CDR3: TGCGCCAGCAGTTCCGCCCGACAGGGGGCCTACGAGCAGTACTTC.

The V gene is TRBV9, the J gene TRBJ1-3, with a weak D call TRBD1 (6 bases). V lost 3 bases to trimming and J lost 3 bases, with 22 bases between them. Germline V gene data show CDR1 as SGDLS and CDR2 as YYNGEE. CDR3 length: 18 amino acids. The CDR3 here is CASSENPLSGENGNTIYF. In DNA form, the CDR3 reads TGTGCCAGCAGCGAGAACCCCTTATCAGGGGAGAATGGAAACACCATATATTTT.

The chain links TRBV7-8 to TRBJ2-2; 7 bases match TRBD1. This CDR3 spans 16 amino acids. The V gene end was trimmed by 7 bases and the J gene end by 1 base; junction bases not matched to a gene: 9. The germline CDR1 and CDR2 sequences are SGHVS and FQNEAQ. CDR3 residues: CASTSQDRENTGELFF. For the CDR3, the DNA is TGTGCCAGCACCAGTCAAGACAGGGAGAACACCGGGGAGCTGTTTTTT.

The rearrangement uses TRBV15 and TRBJ2-5, with TRBD1 identical over 7 bases. Germline V gene sequence: CDR1 LNHNV, CDR2 YYDKDF (reference sequence). Trimming took 5 bases from V and 2 from J; bases not matched to a gene: 8. This CDR3 is 15 amino acids long. The CDR3 region is CATSPPGQNQETQYF. CDR3 nucleotides: TGTGCCACCAGCCCCCCGGGACAGAATCAAGAGACCCAGTACTTC.

J is TRBJ1-1 and V is TRBV7-9; D possibly corresponds to TRBD1 (6 bases). Germline V gene data show CDR1 as SEHNR and CDR2 as FQNEAQ (reference sequence). The CDR3 runs to 13 residues. V dropped 1 base and J dropped 8 bases, with 11 bases sitting between them. CDR3 bases: TGTGCCAGCAGCTTAGTAGGGGGGGGCGAAGCTTTCTTT. Translating it yields CASSLVGGGEAFF.

The J gene is TRBJ2-7, the V gene TRBV4-2; 9 positions match TRBD1. Germline values: CDR1 LGHNA, CDR2 YNFKEQ. This CDR3 has 16 residues. V was pared by 4 bases and J by 3 bases, with 10 bases of the junction left unmatched. The CDR3 bases are TGTGCCAGCAGCCGACCTCCGGGACAGGGTAACTACGAGCAGTACTTC. This sequence encodes CASSRPPGQGNYEQYF.

This rearrangement joins TRBV29-1 to TRBJ1-2; D is possibly TRBD1 (5 bases). The CDR3 extends over 14 amino acids. The ends were cut back, 3 bases at V and 4 bases at J, with 15 bases in the middle. Germline-derived CDR1 and CDR2 are SQVTM and ANQGSEA. CDR3 bases: TGCAGCGTTGATCGGGGTTGGGACTCCTATGGCTACACCTTC. Translation gives CSVDRGWDSYGYTF.

Here the CDR3 reads CAWSVMDTGELFF. In DNA, the CDR3 is TGTGCCTGGAGTGTAATGGACACCGGGGAGCTGTTTTTT. V usage is TRBV30 and J usage is TRBJ2-2, with unresolved D. Trimming took 0 bases from V and 3 from J, leaving 5 bases between them. This CDR3 is built from 13 residues. The germline gives CDR1 GTSNPN, CDR2 SVGIG (reference sequence).

V usage is TRBV5-4 and J usage is TRBJ1-2; TRBD1 matches at 10 bases. V shed 7 bases, J shed 3 bases, and the junction held 15 bases outside the gene matches. This CDR3 has 17 amino acids. Germline V gives CDR1 SGHNT, CDR2 YYREEE (reference sequence). The CDR3: CASSDLIDRGRDYGYTF. The CDR3 nucleotides read TGTGCCAGCTCGGACTTAATAGACAGGGGGCGGGACTATGGCTACACCTTC.

This clone was detected once. The rearrangement links TRBV27 to TRBJ2-7, with D tentatively TRBD2 (6 bases). V was trimmed by 5 bases and J by 3 bases, leaving 14 bases between them. This CDR3 is 14 amino acids long. Germline CDR1 MNHEY, CDR2 SMNVEV (reference sequence). Here the CDR3 reads CASSPLPGGYEQYF. The CDR3 nucleotides read TGTGCCAGCAGTCCCCTCCCCGGGGGCTACGAGCAGTACTTC.

This clone was detected once. The chain has TRBV7-3 and TRBJ2-7; TRBD2 aligns across 9 bases. The V and J ends lost 5 bases and 2 bases, in that order; junction bases with no gene match: 7. This CDR3 has 15 residues. The germline V gene encodes CDR1 SGHTA and CDR2 FQGTGA. The CDR3 protein is CASSPVAGAAYEQYF. The CDR3 region has the DNA TGTGCCAGCAGCCCCGTAGCGGGAGCCGCCTACGAGCAGTACTTC.

This chain links TRBV6-1 with TRBJ2-1; 7 bases align to TRBD2. The CDR3 consists of 15 residues. Per germline, CDR1 MNHNS and CDR2 SASEGT. Losses at the gene ends were 5 bases for V and 7 bases for J; bases not matched to a gene: 11. The CDR3 sequence: CASSHNGRSRNEQFF. As DNA, the CDR3 is TGTGCCAGCAGTCATAACGGGAGGTCGAGGAATGAGCAGTTCTTC.

The chain joins TRBV4-1 to TRBJ2-1, with TRBD2 matching over 8 bases. The CDR3 loop spans 14 amino acids. V trimming: 3 bases; J trimming: 8 bases; junction bases outside the gene matches: 6. Germline V lookup: CDR1 MGHRA, CDR2 YSYEKL. CDR3 protein: CASSHSGSGYEQFF. Here the CDR3 DNA reads TGCGCCAGCAGCCACAGCGGGAGTGGCTATGAGCAGTTCTTC.

The V gene is TRBV5-6, the J gene TRBJ2-7; possibly TRBD1 for D (5 bases). V was clipped by 2 bases and J by 3 bases, with 9 bases between them. Per the germline V gene, CDR1 is SGHDT and CDR2 is YYEEEE. This CDR3 is 13 amino acids long. The CDR3 sequence is CASSLDSFYEQYF. CDR3 nucleotide sequence: TGTGCCAGCAGCTTAGACAGCTTCTACGAGCAGTACTTC.

The chain is built from TRBV29-1 and TRBJ2-2, with D hard to call. This CDR3 comprises 12 residues. V lost 7 bases to trimming and J lost 4 bases, with 10 bases between them. In germline, CDR1 is SQVTM, CDR2 ANQGSEA. CDR3 sequence reads: CSGHPSTGELFF. The CDR3 nucleotides read TGCAGCGGACACCCAAGCACCGGGGAGCTGTTTTTT.

The chain couples TRBV5-4 to TRBJ2-7; perhaps TRBD2 as D (6 bases). V lost 7 bases and J 4 bases, leaving 12 bases between the germline ends. The germline CDR1 and CDR2 sequences are SGHNT and YYREEE (reference sequence). The CDR3 has 12 amino acids. CDR3 in DNA: TGTGCCAGCCGGGGCGGGACTTACGAGCAGTACTTC. Translation gives CASRGGTYEQYF.

The genes are TRBV30 and TRBJ2-7; 8 bases line up with TRBD1. From germline, CDR1 is GTSNPN and CDR2 SVGIG (reference sequence). Trimming took 4 bases from V and 3 from J; bases not matched to a gene: 5. The CDR3 has 13 amino acids. CDR3 sequence: CAWTLGQGYEQYF. The CDR3 DNA reads TGTGCCTGGACCCTTGGACAGGGCTACGAGCAGTACTTC. The full variable domain, rest sourced from reference TRBV30 and TRBJ2-7, is SQTIHQWPATLVQPVGSPLSLECTVEGTSNPNLYWYRQAAGRGLQLLFYSVGIGQISSEVPQNLSASRPQDRQFILSSKKLLLSDSGFYLCAWTLGQGYEQYFGPGTRLTVT.

This rearrangement joins TRBV15 to TRBJ1-5; TRBD1 is a possible D gene (5 bases). The V gene's germline CDR1 is LNHNV and CDR2 YYDKDF (reference sequence). V dropped 5 bases and J dropped 0 bases, with 11 bases sitting between them. The CDR3 totals 15 residues. The DNA for the CDR3 is TGTGCCACCAGCTCTTGGACACCTAGCAATCAGCCCCAGCATTTT. This translates into CATSSWTPSNQPQHF.

This clone was counted a single time. The J gene is TRBJ2-1, the V gene TRBV11-2, with 7 bases lining up with TRBD1. Germline loops: CDR1 SGHAT, CDR2 FQNNGV. Trimming at V came to 5 bases and at J to 0 bases, leaving 7 bases not matched to a gene. The length of the CDR3 is 16 residues. The CDR3 is CASSLEGASSYNEQFF. In DNA form, the CDR3 reads TGTGCCAGCAGCCTTGAGGGGGCTAGCTCCTACAATGAGCAGTTCTTC.

This rearrangement joins TRBV5-4 to TRBJ2-2, with 9 bases lining up with TRBD2. CDR1 and CDR2 from the germline V gene are SGHNT and YYREEE (reference sequence). V shed 0 bases and J 7 bases; nucleotides not matched to a gene: 10. The CDR3 covers 17 residues. The CDR3 DNA reads as TGTGCCAGCAGCTTGGGTGTTGCGGGGGGGCGAGGCGGGGAGCTGTTTTTT. Protein product: CASSLGVAGGRGGELFF.

V gene TRBV27 combines with J gene TRBJ2-1; D unresolved. The CDR3 is 12 residues long. V shed 3 bases and J shed 7 bases, with 7 bases lying between them. CDR1 is MNHEY, CDR2 SMNVEV, per germline (reference sequence). Here the CDR3 reads CASSLDLNEQFF. CDR3 DNA sequence: TGTGCCAGCAGTTTGGATTTAAATGAGCAGTTCTTC.

The rearrangement links TRBV29-1 to TRBJ2-3, with 11 positions matching TRBD2. CDR1 is SQVTM, CDR2 ANQGSEA, per germline. V lost 5 bases, J lost 1 base, and 2 bases stayed unmatched. CDR3 length equals 14 residues. This CDR3 reads CSVPLAGGTDTQYF. CDR3 DNA: TGCAGCGTTCCACTAGCGGGGGGCACAGATACGCAGTATTTT.

V and J are TRBV29-1 and TRBJ2-7; 10 positions match TRBD1. The ends lost 7 bases at V and 3 bases at J; junction bases unmatched: 9. This CDR3 has 14 amino acids. CDR1 is SQVTM, CDR2 ANQGSEA, per germline. CDR3 sequence reads: CSAYFRDRGYEQYF. CDR3 sequence (DNA): TGCAGCGCCTATTTCCGGGACAGGGGCTACGAGCAGTACTTC.

The V gene is TRBV9, the J gene TRBJ2-3; the D gene is possibly TRBD1 (6 bases). This CDR3 region has 15 residues. Germline CDR1 is SGDLS and CDR2 is YYNGEE. Deletions cut 1 base from V and 2 bases from J, with 11 bases between. CDR3 sequence (DNA): TGTGCCAGCAGCGTAAGTGGGACAAACACAGATACGCAGTATTTT. Translated, it gives CASSVSGTNTDTQYF. Full variable domain (rest looked up from reference TRBV9 and TRBJ2-3): DSGVTQTPKHLITATGQRVTLRCSPRSGDLSVYWYQQSLDQGLQFLIQYYNGEERAKGNILERFSAQQFPDLHSELNLSSLELGDSALYFCASSVSGTNTDTQYFGPGTRLTVL.

This clone was observed a single time. The gene calls are TRBV14 and TRBJ2-3, with a possible D match to TRBD2 (5 bases). Per germline, CDR1 SGHDN and CDR2 FVKESK. V lost 4 bases to trimming and J lost 1 base, with 30 bases between them. CDR3 length: 21 residues. CDR3 protein: CASSRRGPKVRSYFRTDTQYF. For the CDR3, the DNA is TGTGCCAGCAGCCGACGAGGGCCGAAAGTACGGTCGTACTTTCGCACAGATACGCAGTATTTT.

This rearrangement joins TRBV11-2 to TRBJ2-3; maybe TRBD2 (6 bases). Trimming took 2 bases from V and 0 from J, leaving 9 bases between them. This CDR3 is 15 amino acids long. The germline V gene has CDR1 SGHAT and CDR2 FQNNGV. The CDR3 loop is CASSLIGTSTDTQYF. Here the CDR3 DNA reads TGTGCCAGCAGCTTAATTGGGACTAGCACAGATACGCAGTATTTT.